The 8 T cell receptor beta chains below were found in one sample sequenced in a study of shared clonotypes between healthy human individuals. TCRdb's copy holds only in-frame clones and misses some; the assay was immunoSEQ multiplex PCR. The sample includes around 940,000 clones, around 80% seen only once; the top ten take about 1.5%. The sequenced sample was memory CD4+ T cells sorted from blood. The subset was: CD45RA-negative fraction. All receptors derive from a man younger than 30 in good health.

The CDR3 DNA reads TGTGCCACCCTCCCGGTCCAGGGTGAGTGGGAGCAGTACTTC. This gives the protein CATLPVQGEWEQYF. The chain employs TRBV21-1 and TRBJ2-7; the table's TRBD1 call for D was not verified on the DNA. TRBV21-1 is noted as a pseudogene. CDR3 length: 14 amino acids.

This clone was seen once. The genes are TRBV28 and TRBJ1-6; the match to TRBD1 covers 8 bases. Losses at the gene ends were 7 bases for V and 0 bases for J; bases not matched to a gene: 14. Germline V gene sequence: CDR1 MDHEN, CDR2 SYDVKM. The CDR3 totals 19 residues. CDR3 protein: CASTGPHTGGSSYNSPLHF. The DNA of the CDR3 is TGTGCCAGCACCGGCCCTCATACAGGGGGAAGCTCCTATAATTCACCCCTCCACTTT.

The J gene is TRBJ2-7, the V gene TRBV25-1; TRBD2 matches 14 bases. There are 12 residues in the CDR3. V was pared by 8 bases and J by 12 bases, with 6 bases of the junction left unmatched. The V gene's germline CDR1 is MGHDK and CDR2 SYGVNS. The CDR3 nucleotides are TGTGCCAGCGCTGGACTAGCGGGAGGACGGTACTTC. Amino acid sequence: CASAGLAGGRYF.

The rearrangement links TRBV29-1 to TRBJ2-7; weak D call: TRBD1 (5 bases). The V gene lost 3 bases and the J gene lost 6 bases, with 12 bases spanning the gap. Looked up from germline, CDR1 is SQVTM and CDR2 is ANQGSEA. This CDR3 has 12 amino acids. CDR3 sequence reads: CSVDRASGEQYF. The CDR3 region has the DNA TGCAGCGTTGACAGGGCTTCGGGCGAGCAGTACTTC.

The chain is built from TRBV11-2 and TRBJ1-1; TRBD1 agrees at 8 bases. The trim removed 7 bases at V and 0 bases at J, leaving 7 bases unmatched. The CDR3 runs to 15 residues. The germline V gene encodes CDR1 SGHAT and CDR2 FQNNGV. CDR3 region: CASTRTGTMNTEAFF. Here the CDR3 DNA reads TGTGCCAGCACCAGGACAGGGACGATGAACACTGAAGCTTTCTTT.

The V call is TRBV5-4, the J call TRBJ2-5, with 11 bases aligning to TRBD2. The germline gives CDR1 SGHNT, CDR2 YYREEE (reference sequence). J gave up 6 bases and V 4 bases, and 5 bases lay outside the gene matches. The CDR3 runs 14 residues. The CDR3 is CASSVSGGAKTQYF. The CDR3 bases are TGTGCCAGCAGCGTTAGCGGGGGGGCGAAGACCCAGTACTTC.

The rearrangement joins TRBV6-1 to TRBJ2-7, with D perhaps assigned TRBD1 or TRBD2 (5 bases each). Trimming left V 5 bases short and J 1 base short, with 12 bases between. Germline lookup yields CDR1 MNHNS and CDR2 SASEGT. The CDR3 spans 14 residues. Written as DNA, the CDR3 is TGTGCCAGCAGTTCAGGGAGCCGTTCCTACGAGCAGTACTTC. Residues: CASSSGSRSYEQYF.

This rearrangement joins TRBV7-3 to TRBJ2-1; 11 bases match TRBD2. Germline V lookup: CDR1 SGHTA, CDR2 FQGTGA. The V and J ends lost 4 bases and 6 bases, in that order; junction bases with no gene match: 5. The CDR3 has 15 amino acids. The CDR3 nucleotides read TGTGCCAGCAGCTCTCTAGCGGGGGGTCCCAATGAGCAGTTCTTC. This encodes CASSSLAGGPNEQFF.